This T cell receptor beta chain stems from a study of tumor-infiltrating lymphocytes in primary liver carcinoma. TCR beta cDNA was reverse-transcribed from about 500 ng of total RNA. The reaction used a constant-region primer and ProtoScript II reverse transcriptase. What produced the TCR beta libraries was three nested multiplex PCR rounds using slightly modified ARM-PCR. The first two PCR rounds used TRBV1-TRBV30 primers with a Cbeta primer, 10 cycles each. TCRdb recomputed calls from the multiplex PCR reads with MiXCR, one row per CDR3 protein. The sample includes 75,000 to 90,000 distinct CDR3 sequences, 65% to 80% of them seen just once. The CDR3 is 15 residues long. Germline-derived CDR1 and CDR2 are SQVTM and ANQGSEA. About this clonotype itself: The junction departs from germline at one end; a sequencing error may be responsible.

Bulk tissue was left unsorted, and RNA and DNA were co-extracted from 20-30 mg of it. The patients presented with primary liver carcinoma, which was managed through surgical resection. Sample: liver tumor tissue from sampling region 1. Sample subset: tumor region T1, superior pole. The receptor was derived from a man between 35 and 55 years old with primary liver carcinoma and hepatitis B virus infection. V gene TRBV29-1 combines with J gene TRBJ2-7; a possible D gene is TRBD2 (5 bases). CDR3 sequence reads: CSVAGAVTSSYELYF. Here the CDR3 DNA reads TGTAGCGTGGCCGGTGCCGTCACCAGCTCCTACGAGCTGTACTTC.